The 14 T cell receptor beta chains below all came from one sample that was sequenced in a study of cytomegalovirus exposure and HLA in healthy donors. The PCR had 60 Vbeta and 13 Jbeta primers. The method was immunoSEQ multiplex PCR; TCRdb's version includes in-frame clones alone and lacks a portion of them. The listing records just over 150,000 clones. The sample was PBMCs. The source of these receptors is a man under 40 in good health and CMV-seronegative.

This chain joins TRBV15 and TRBJ2-7, with D unresolved. This CDR3 spans 16 amino acids. Germline values: CDR1 LNHNV, CDR2 YYDKDF (reference sequence). Trimming cost V 5 bases and J 2 bases, with 19 bases left between them. CDR3: CATSRPGGSPPYEQYF. The CDR3 bases are TGTGCCACCAGCCGCCCGGGTGGGTCGCCGCCCTACGAGCAGTACTTC.

The J gene is TRBJ2-7, the V gene TRBV6-5; 7 bases are a match to TRBD1. Germline assignment: CDR1 MNHEY and CDR2 SVGAGI. The CDR3 has 14 amino acids. V shed 6 bases, J shed 0 bases, and the junction held 5 bases outside the gene matches. Written as DNA, the CDR3 is TGTGCCAGCAGACCGGACAGGAGCTCCTACGAGCAGTACTTC. It specifies CASRPDRSSYEQYF.

The V gene is TRBV6-5, the J gene TRBJ2-7, with a weak D call TRBD1 (6 bases). V lost 2 bases and J 5 bases, leaving 13 bases between the germline ends. This CDR3 spans 14 amino acids. Germline V gene sequence: CDR1 MNHEY, CDR2 SVGAGI. CDR3 nucleotide sequence: TGTGCCAGCAGTTACCAGGGGCATCGCGACGAGCAGTACTTC. Protein product: CASSYQGHRDEQYF.

V is TRBV27 and J is TRBJ2-6; D might be TRBD2 (5 bases). The germline CDR1 and CDR2 sequences are MNHEY and SMNVEV (reference sequence). This CDR3 contains 19 residues. The germline V and J ends were trimmed by 6 bases and 4 bases, with 25 bases remaining between them. The CDR3 coding sequence is TGTGCCAGCAGCTTTTTTACGCGCATCGGGGTCTCCGGGGCCAACGTCCTGACTTTC. Its translation is CASSFFTRIGVSGANVLTF.

This chain joins TRBV6-4 and TRBJ1-2, with 7 bases identical to TRBD1. V dropped 6 bases and J dropped 3; count of bases not matched to a gene: 10. Per the germline V gene, CDR1 is MRHNA and CDR2 is SNTAGT. The length of the CDR3 is 15 residues. CDR3 region: CASSPGTVRDYGYTF. CDR3 coding DNA: TGTGCCAGCAGCCCCGGGACAGTAAGGGACTATGGCTACACCTTC.

The chain carries TRBV5-1 and TRBJ2-2; possibly TRBD2 for D (6 bases). The CDR3 extends over 14 amino acids. Germline lookup yields CDR1 SGHRS and CDR2 YFSETQ. V was shortened by 1 base and J by 6 bases, with 10 bases between the two germline ends. CDR3 residues: CASSLTSKPGELFF. The CDR3 DNA sequence: TGCGCCAGCAGCTTGACTAGCAAACCCGGGGAGCTGTTTTTT. Combining the CDR3 with reference TRBV5-1 and TRBJ2-2 gives the whole variable domain KAGVTQTPRYLIKTRGQQVTLSCSPISGHRSVSWYQQTPGQGLQFLFEYFSETQRNKGNFPGRFSGRQFSNSRSEMNVSTLELGDSALYLCASSLTSKPGELFFGEGSRLTVL.

The rearrangement joins TRBV5-1 to TRBJ2-7, with TRBD1 matching 10 bases. Losses at the gene ends were 0 bases for V and 3 bases for J; bases not matched to a gene: 0. CDR1 is SGHRS and CDR2 is YFSETQ in the germline V gene. CDR3 length: 14 residues. CDR3 sequence (DNA): TGCGCCAGCAGCTTGGGGACAGGGGGCTACGAGCAGTACTTC. It translates to CASSLGTGGYEQYF. Filled out from reference TRBV5-1 and TRBJ2-7, the complete variable domain reads KAGVTQTPRYLIKTRGQQVTLSCSPISGHRSVSWYQQTPGQGLQFLFEYFSETQRNKGNFPGRFSGRQFSNSRSEMNVSTLELGDSALYLCASSLGTGGYEQYFGPGTRLTVT.

The V gene is TRBV30, the J gene TRBJ2-7, with 7 positions matching TRBD2. This CDR3 is 14 amino acids long. Germline V gene data show CDR1 as GTSNPN and CDR2 as SVGIG (reference sequence). V trimming: 0 bases; J trimming: 6 bases; junction bases outside the gene matches: 8. In DNA form, the CDR3 reads TGTGCCTGGAGTGTTGGAACTAGCGCCCGCGAGCAGTACTTC. Translation gives CAWSVGTSAREQYF.

The chain recombines TRBV11-2 with TRBJ1-1; tentative D call: TRBD1 (6 bases). The CDR3 is made up of 14 amino acids. Trimming pared 3 bases from V and 4 bases from J, leaving 12 bases between. Per germline, CDR1 SGHAT and CDR2 FQNNGV. This chain's CDR3 is CASSFTGSATEAFF. The CDR3 DNA follows: TGTGCCAGCAGCTTCACAGGGAGTGCCACTGAAGCTTTCTTT.

The chain links TRBV29-1 to TRBJ2-1; D perhaps matches TRBD1 (6 bases). Germline CDR1 reads SQVTM; CDR2 reads ANQGSEA. V was clipped by 3 bases and J by 7 bases, with 19 bases between them. The CDR3 contains 15 residues. The CDR3 nucleotides read TGCAGCGTTGATAGGGCCCCCCGGCAGGGGAATGAGCAGTTCTTC. Its protein product is CSVDRAPRQGNEQFF.

The CDR3 reads CASSPRTSGRIADTQYF. As DNA, the CDR3 is TGCGCCAGCAGCCCTCGGACTAGCGGGAGAATCGCAGATACGCAGTATTTT. J is TRBJ2-3 and V is TRBV5-1; 13 bases match TRBD2. Germline V gives CDR1 SGHRS, CDR2 YFSETQ. The V segment lost 4 bases and the J segment 4 bases; nucleotides outside the gene matches: 9. The CDR3 extends over 17 amino acids.

The chain joins TRBV9 to TRBJ2-7, with 11 bases lining up with TRBD1. The J segment lost 3 bases and the V segment lost 2 bases, leaving 4 bases of the junction unmatched. Germline CDR1 and CDR2: SGDLS and YYNGEE. This CDR3 has 15 amino acids. CDR3 residues: CASSVTGQGGYEQYF. CDR3 coding DNA: TGTGCCAGCAGCGTCACGGGACAGGGGGGCTACGAGCAGTACTTC.

The genes are TRBV19 and TRBJ2-5; weak D call: TRBD1 (6 bases). Germline-derived CDR1 and CDR2 are LNHDA and SQIVND (reference sequence). The CDR3 is 15 residues long. The V end was cut by 2 bases, the J end by 5 bases, with 15 bases between. CDR3 protein: CASSITNQGQETQYF. CDR3 nucleotide sequence: TGTGCCAGTAGTATAACCAATCAGGGGCAGGAGACCCAGTACTTC.

The chain has TRBV30 and TRBJ2-3, with TRBD1 matching over 8 bases. This CDR3 is 15 amino acids long. V was pared by 6 bases and J by 4 bases, with 12 bases of the junction left unmatched. Per germline, CDR1 GTSNPN and CDR2 SVGIG (reference sequence). CDR3 DNA: TGTGCCTGCCTGACAGGGGCGACCCTGGCAGATACGCAGTATTTT. It encodes CACLTGATLADTQYF.